Presented here are 22 T cell receptor beta chains from one specimen sequenced in a study of shared T cell receptors in the human thymus (dated by TCRdb to 2020 to 2022). Libraries were prepared through the immunoSEQ multiplex PCR assay. In its TCRdb copy, this immuneACCESS table keeps in-frame sequences only and misses some clones. Where compared with another copy, unresolved V genes explain less than half of these, and the others have no known cause. The sample records over 650,000 clones, approximately 87% of which are singletons. Of the sample, roughly 0.0094% is held by the ten largest clones. This sample was also put to use in a study of human thymus T cells.

Material for sequencing was thymocytes. The receptors were sampled from a boy younger than two with a congenital heart defect. Donor details come from another sample of the same person, matched by shared clones.

The CDR3 nucleotides are TGTGCCAGCAGCCAAAAGGGGACTAGCTTATACGAGCAGTACTTC. It translates to CASSQKGTSLYEQYF. The chain has TRBV28 and TRBJ2-7; 9 bases are shared with TRBD2. J was trimmed by 4 bases and V by 6 bases; bases with no gene match: 10. Germline assignment: CDR1 MDHEN and CDR2 SYDVKM. The CDR3 length is 15 residues. Full variable domain (outside the CDR3, taken from reference TRBV28 and TRBJ2-7): DVKVTQSSRYLVKRTGEKVFLECVQDMDHENMFWYRQDPGLGLRLIYFSYDVKMKEKGDIPEGYSVSREKKERFSLILESASTNQTSMYLCASSQKGTSLYEQYFGPGTRLTVT.

V gene TRBV27 combines with J gene TRBJ2-1, with D hard to call. The CDR3 sequence is 15 residues long. The germline V gene has CDR1 MNHEY and CDR2 SMNVEV (reference sequence). Trimming pared 7 bases from V and 4 bases from J, leaving 17 bases between. CDR3 residues: CASTPGESPYNEQFF. The DNA of the CDR3 is TGTGCCAGCACCCCCGGTGAGAGCCCGTACAATGAGCAGTTCTTC.

J is TRBJ1-4 and V is TRBV28; D is unresolved. The CDR3 sequence is 16 residues long. The germline V gene has CDR1 MDHEN and CDR2 SYDVKM. V gave up 4 bases and J gave up 0 bases, with 12 bases separating them. The CDR3 sequence is CASSSRGVATNEKLFF. The DNA for the CDR3 is TGTGCCAGCAGTTCCCGGGGAGTTGCAACTAATGAAAAACTGTTTTTT.

This clone was observed once. This rearrangement joins TRBV5-1 to TRBJ1-1; D call uncertain. Per germline, CDR1 SGHRS and CDR2 YFSETQ. With 0 bases removed from V and 3 bases from J, the gap between germline ends came to 12 bases. The CDR3 extends over 15 amino acids. For the CDR3, the DNA is TGCGCCAGCAGCTTGGAGGTCAGGTTGGACACTGAAGCTTTCTTT. This encodes CASSLEVRLDTEAFF.

The chain combines TRBV4-1 with TRBJ2-1, with 13 bases aligning to TRBD2. CDR3 length: 17 residues. CDR1 and CDR2 from the germline V gene are MGHRA and YSYEKL. Losses at the gene ends were 4 bases for V and 6 bases for J; bases not matched to a gene: 9. In nucleotides, the CDR3 is TGCGCCAGCAGCCGGACGAACGGGACTAGCGGGACCAATGAGCAGTTCTTC. It is translated as CASSRTNGTSGTNEQFF.

The V and J genes are TRBV4-3 and TRBJ2-5, with D possibly TRBD1 on 5 matching bases. V lost 0 bases to trimming and J lost 3 bases, with 11 bases between them. From germline, CDR1 is LGHNA and CDR2 YSLEER. The CDR3 contains 15 residues. The CDR3 nucleotides read TGCGCCAGCAGCCAAGATCTTACGACAGAAGAGACCCAGTACTTC. Residues: CASSQDLTTEETQYF.

This chain links TRBV5-5 with TRBJ2-2; TRBD1 matches at 8 bases. The CDR3 is made up of 18 amino acids. CDR1 is SGHKS, CDR2 YYEKEE, per germline (reference sequence). V shed 0 bases and J 3 bases; nucleotides not matched to a gene: 10. CDR3 sequence reads: CASSLVCRQGAHTGELFF. The CDR3 DNA sequence: TGTGCCAGCAGCTTGGTATGTCGGCAGGGGGCTCACACCGGGGAGCTGTTTTTT.

The chain joins TRBV4-3 to TRBJ2-7; 12 bases line up with TRBD1. Trimming at V came to 2 bases and at J to 3 bases, leaving 5 bases not matched to a gene. CDR3 size: 16 residues. Germline V gene sequence: CDR1 LGHNA, CDR2 YSLEER. The CDR3 is CASSQSGTGGFYEQYF. The CDR3, as DNA: TGCGCCAGCAGCCAATCTGGGACAGGGGGCTTCTACGAGCAGTACTTC.

This chain joins TRBV2 and TRBJ2-7; D is possibly TRBD2 (5 bases). CDR1 and CDR2 (germline): SNHLY, FYNNEI. The CDR3 covers 12 residues. V was pared by 11 bases and J by 7 bases, with 18 bases between. For the CDR3, the DNA is TGTGCCTCCCGGGGTGAGGGTAGGGAGCAGTACTTC. It specifies CASRGEGREQYF.

The chain is built from TRBV5-1 and TRBJ2-1, with TRBD2 matching 14 bases. The CDR3 is 16 amino acids. V was pared by 4 bases and J by 7 bases, with 7 bases of the junction left unmatched. Germline V CDR1 and CDR2: SGHRS, YFSETQ. This CDR3 reads CASSRRTSGRFNEQFF. Written as DNA, the CDR3 is TGCGCCAGCAGCCGACGGACTAGCGGGAGGTTTAATGAGCAGTTCTTC. The variable domain in full, with the rest retrieved from reference TRBV5-1 and TRBJ2-1, is KAGVTQTPRYLIKTRGQQVTLSCSPISGHRSVSWYQQTPGQGLQFLFEYFSETQRNKGNFPGRFSGRQFSNSRSEMNVSTLELGDSALYLCASSRRTSGRFNEQFFGPGTRLTVL.

This chain joins TRBV4-3 and TRBJ2-1; the D gene is possibly TRBD2 (5 bases). The ends were cut back, 1 base at V and 8 bases at J, with 27 bases in the middle. CDR3 length: 19 amino acids. The germline V gene encodes CDR1 LGHNA and CDR2 YSLEER. For the CDR3, the DNA is TGCGCCAGCAGCCAAGTTTCGGTAGACTATTCCCCGTATAGGCATGAGCAGTTCTTC. Translation gives CASSQVSVDYSPYRHEQFF.

This clone was detected once. The chain links TRBV19 to TRBJ1-1; the match to TRBD1 covers 7 bases. The V segment lost 4 bases and the J segment 7 bases; nucleotides outside the gene matches: 9. The CDR3 is 14 residues long. CDR1 LNHDA and CDR2 SQIVND come from the germline V gene (reference sequence). Here the CDR3 DNA reads TGTGCCAGTAGTAGGCGACAGGGTATAAATGAAGCTTTCTTT. Its translation: CASSRRQGINEAFF.

This sequence joins TRBV6-5 and TRBJ1-3; 7 nucleotides agree with TRBD1. The CDR3 contains 15 residues. The V segment lost 6 bases and the J segment 2 bases; nucleotides outside the gene matches: 7. CDR1 and CDR2 (germline): MNHEY, SVGAGI. The CDR3 nucleotides are TGTGCCAGCAGCCCAACAGGGGCCCCTGGAAACACCATATATTTT. This encodes CASSPTGAPGNTIYF.

The rearrangement joins TRBV28 to TRBJ2-4; D gene unclear. The CDR3 totals 13 residues. Germline V lookup: CDR1 MDHEN, CDR2 SYDVKM. V was clipped by 7 bases and J by 6 bases, with 13 bases between them. The CDR3 coding sequence is TGTGCCAGCACCGATAAGCTACTAAACATTCAGTACTTC. This encodes CASTDKLLNIQYF.

The CDR3 here is CASSLSFGQGRNTIYF. CDR3 DNA sequence: TGCGCCAGCAGCCTGAGTTTCGGACAGGGGAGAAACACCATATATTTT. V gene TRBV5-1 combines with J gene TRBJ1-3; TRBD1 matches at 9 bases. This CDR3 contains 16 residues. The J segment lost 5 bases and the V segment lost 4 bases, leaving 10 bases of the junction unmatched. The germline CDR1 and CDR2 sequences are SGHRS and YFSETQ. The complete variable domain, with remaining parts taken from reference TRBV5-1 and TRBJ1-3, reads KAGVTQTPRYLIKTRGQQVTLSCSPISGHRSVSWYQQTPGQGLQFLFEYFSETQRNKGNFPGRFSGRQFSNSRSEMNVSTLELGDSALYLCASSLSFGQGRNTIYFGEGSWLTVV.

The chain recombines TRBV2 with TRBJ2-4; 8 bases map to TRBD1. The CDR3 is 14 residues long. The germline V gene has CDR1 SNHLY and CDR2 FYNNEI. Trimming removed 3 bases from V and 8 bases from J; junction bases left unmatched: 6. CDR3 amino acids: CASSDWQGADIQYF. The CDR3 DNA follows: TGTGCCAGCAGTGATTGGCAGGGGGCTGACATTCAGTACTTC.

CDR3 residues: CASSRLKRGCTDTQYF. The CDR3 bases are TGCGCCAGCAGCCGACTTAAGCGGGGGTGCACAGATACGCAGTATTTT. J is TRBJ2-3 and V is TRBV4-3; 8 bases fit TRBD2. Trimming at V came to 4 bases and at J to 1 base, leaving 7 bases not matched to a gene. The CDR3 runs to 16 residues. Germline V gives CDR1 LGHNA, CDR2 YSLEER.

This rearrangement joins TRBV10-3 to TRBJ2-7; D perhaps matches TRBD2 (6 bases). This CDR3 has 15 residues. CDR1 ENHRY and CDR2 SYGVKD come from the germline V gene. V lost 5 bases to trimming and J lost 4 bases, with 18 bases between them. CDR3 residues: CAISPGVGTVYEQYF. The CDR3 DNA reads as TGTGCCATCAGTCCGGGGGTCGGCACCGTATACGAGCAGTACTTC.

The chain recombines TRBV4-3 with TRBJ1-6, with 7 positions matching TRBD1. The CDR3 loop spans 16 amino acids. CDR1 and CDR2 (germline): LGHNA, YSLEER. Trimming at V came to 0 bases and at J to 9 bases, leaving 8 bases not matched to a gene. CDR3 nucleotides: TGCGCCAGCAGCCAAGATCAGCAGGACAGGAGTTCACCCCTCCACTTT. Its protein is CASSQDQQDRSSPLHF.

CDR3 nucleotides: TGTGCCTGGAGTGTACCAAAAGGGCGCGAAACAGGGGGCATAGATCAGCCCCAGCATTTT. Translation: CAWSVPKGRETGGIDQPQHF. The chain combines TRBV30 with TRBJ1-5, with 9 bases that match TRBD1. With V trimmed by 0 bases and J by 5 bases, 20 bases remained unmatched. Germline-derived CDR1 and CDR2 are GTSNPN and SVGIG (reference sequence). This CDR3 has 20 amino acids.

The rearrangement uses TRBV14 and TRBJ2-3; 9 nucleotides align to TRBD2. CDR1 and CDR2 from the germline V gene are SGHDN and FVKESK. The ends lost 0 bases at V and 3 bases at J; junction bases unmatched: 7. The CDR3 consists of 17 residues. CDR3 residues: CASSQETAGGRTDTQYF. Written as DNA, the CDR3 is TGTGCCAGCAGCCAAGAGACAGCGGGGGGCAGGACAGATACGCAGTATTTT.

In its sample, this clone was seen a few times. The V gene is TRBV4-1, the J gene TRBJ1-4, with D possibly matching TRBD1 (6 bases). With 2 bases removed from V and 8 bases from J, the gap between germline ends came to 18 bases. The CDR3 contains 16 residues. From germline, CDR1 is MGHRA and CDR2 YSYEKL. CDR3 protein: CASSQPLNRDEEKLFF. The CDR3 region has the DNA TGCGCCAGCAGCCAACCCCTAAACAGGGATGAAGAAAAACTGTTTTTT.